This TCR beta chain is from a study of T cells after yellow fever vaccination. Overall study: Preparation of fractions with low cell numbers was performed using SMART-Seq v4 Ultra Low Input.

Study conclusions and caveats: Peak timing came faster in the weaker secondary response, day 5 versus 15. Booster samples showed a return of most primary-vaccination clones (roughly 96% CD4, 80% to 90% CD8). The CD4 and CD8 compartments had a small share of their clonotypes in common.

About this clonotype: Its target is unknown.

In TCRdb, the 5' RACE reads were re-called with MiXCR into one record per CDR3 protein. The sample yields 400,000 or so distinct CDR3 sequences, approximately 19% seen once. The receptor's source is a man younger than 35 who received the YFV17D yellow fever vaccine. Sequences were derived from PBMCs, sampled before the yellow fever booster vaccination.

CDR3 amino acids: CSGVFLGELFF. CDR3 in DNA: TGCAGCGGAGTCTTTCTGGGGGAGCTGTTTTTT. The V call is TRBV29-1, the J call TRBJ2-2; D not certain. Germline CDR1 reads SQVTM; CDR2 reads ANQGSEA. The CDR3 extends over 11 amino acids. V lost 7 bases and J 8 bases, leaving 11 bases between the germline ends.